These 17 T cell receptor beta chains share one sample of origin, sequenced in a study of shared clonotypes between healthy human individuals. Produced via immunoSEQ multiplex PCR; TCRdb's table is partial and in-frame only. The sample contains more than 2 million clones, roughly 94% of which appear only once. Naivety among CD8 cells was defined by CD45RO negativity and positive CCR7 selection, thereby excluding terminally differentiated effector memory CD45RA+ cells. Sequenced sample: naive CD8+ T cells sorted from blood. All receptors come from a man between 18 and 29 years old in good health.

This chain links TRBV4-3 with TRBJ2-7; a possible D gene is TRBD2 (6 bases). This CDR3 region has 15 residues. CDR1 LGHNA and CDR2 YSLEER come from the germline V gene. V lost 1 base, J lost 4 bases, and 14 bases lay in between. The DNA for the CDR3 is TGCGCCAGCAGCCAAGTTTTTACTGGACTATACGAGCAGTACTTC. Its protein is CASSQVFTGLYEQYF.

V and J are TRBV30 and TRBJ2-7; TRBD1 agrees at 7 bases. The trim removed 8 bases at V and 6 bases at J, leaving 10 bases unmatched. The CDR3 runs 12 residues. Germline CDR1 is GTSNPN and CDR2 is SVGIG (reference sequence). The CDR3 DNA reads TGTGCCACGGGACAGTCCACCTCCGAGCAGTACTTC. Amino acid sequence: CATGQSTSEQYF.

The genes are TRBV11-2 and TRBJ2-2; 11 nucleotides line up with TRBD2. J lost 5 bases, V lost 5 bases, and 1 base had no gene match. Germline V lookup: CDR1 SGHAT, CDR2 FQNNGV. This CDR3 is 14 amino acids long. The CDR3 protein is CASSRTSGTGELFF. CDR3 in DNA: TGTGCCAGCAGCCGGACTAGCGGGACCGGGGAGCTGTTTTTT.

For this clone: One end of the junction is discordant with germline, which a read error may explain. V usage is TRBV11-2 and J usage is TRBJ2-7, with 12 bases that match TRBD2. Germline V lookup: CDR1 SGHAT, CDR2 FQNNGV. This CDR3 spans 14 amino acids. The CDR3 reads CASSSDLGLAGTSF. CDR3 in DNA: TGTGCCAGCAGCTCAGACCTAGGACTAGCGGGAACATCCTTC.

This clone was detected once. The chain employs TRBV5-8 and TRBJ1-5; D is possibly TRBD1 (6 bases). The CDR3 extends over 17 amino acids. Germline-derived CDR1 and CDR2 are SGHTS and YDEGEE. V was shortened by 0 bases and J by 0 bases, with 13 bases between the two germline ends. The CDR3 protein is CASSLAGGLYSNQPQHF. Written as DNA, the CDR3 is TGTGCCAGCAGCTTGGCGGGGGGGCTTTATAGCAATCAGCCCCAGCATTTT.

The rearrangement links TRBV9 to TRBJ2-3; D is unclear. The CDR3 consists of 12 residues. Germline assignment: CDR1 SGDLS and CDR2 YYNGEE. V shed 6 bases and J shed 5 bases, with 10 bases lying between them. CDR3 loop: CASTNLGDTQYF. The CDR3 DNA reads TGTGCCAGCACCAACCTGGGAGATACGCAGTATTTT.

The CDR3 sequence: CASSLLGVYGVNTEAFF. The CDR3 DNA reads as TGTGCCAGCAGTTTGTTGGGGGTGTACGGGGTGAACACTGAAGCTTTCTTT. V usage is TRBV27 and J usage is TRBJ1-1, with a tentative D call TRBD1 (5 bases). Germline V gene lookup returns CDR1 MNHEY and CDR2 SMNVEV (reference sequence). This CDR3 has 17 residues. The V gene lost 3 bases and the J gene lost 0 bases, with 17 bases spanning the gap.

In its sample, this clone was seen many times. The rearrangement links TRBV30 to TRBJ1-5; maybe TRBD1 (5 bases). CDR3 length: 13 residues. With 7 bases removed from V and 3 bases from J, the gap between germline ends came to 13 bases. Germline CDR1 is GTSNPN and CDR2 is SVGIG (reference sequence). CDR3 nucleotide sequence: TGTGCCTACTCCCAGGGCATCAATCAGCCCCAGCATTTT. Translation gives CAYSQGINQPQHF.

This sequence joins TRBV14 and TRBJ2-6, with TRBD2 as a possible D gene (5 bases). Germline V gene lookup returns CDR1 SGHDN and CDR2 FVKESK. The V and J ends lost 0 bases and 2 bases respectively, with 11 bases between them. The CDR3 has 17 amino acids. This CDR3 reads CASSQDLVGAGANVLTF. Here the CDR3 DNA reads TGTGCCAGCAGCCAAGATCTTGTCGGGGCTGGGGCCAACGTCCTGACTTTC.

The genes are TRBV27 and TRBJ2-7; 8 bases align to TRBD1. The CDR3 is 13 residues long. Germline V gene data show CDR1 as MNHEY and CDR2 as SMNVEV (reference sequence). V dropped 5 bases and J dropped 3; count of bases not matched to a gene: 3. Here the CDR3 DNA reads TGTGCCAGCAGTCAGGGACAGGTCTACGAGCAGTACTTC. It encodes CASSQGQVYEQYF.

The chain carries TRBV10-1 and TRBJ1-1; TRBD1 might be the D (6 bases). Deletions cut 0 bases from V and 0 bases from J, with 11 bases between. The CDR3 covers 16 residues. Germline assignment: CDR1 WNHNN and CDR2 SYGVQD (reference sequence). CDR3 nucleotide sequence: TGCGCCAGCAGTGAGTCGAGGGGGTCTTTGAACACTGAAGCTTTCTTT. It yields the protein CASSESRGSLNTEAFF.

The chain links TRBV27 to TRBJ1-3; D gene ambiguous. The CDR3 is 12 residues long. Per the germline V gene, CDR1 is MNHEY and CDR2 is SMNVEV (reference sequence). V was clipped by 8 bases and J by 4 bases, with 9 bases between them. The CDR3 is CASAAPGNTIYF. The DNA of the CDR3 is TGTGCCAGCGCCGCCCCAGGAAACACCATATATTTT.

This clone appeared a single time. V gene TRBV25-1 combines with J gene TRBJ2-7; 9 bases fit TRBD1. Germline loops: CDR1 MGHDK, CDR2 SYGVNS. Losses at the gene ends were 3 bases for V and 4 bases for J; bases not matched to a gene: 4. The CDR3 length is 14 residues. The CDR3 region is CASSERDREYEQYF. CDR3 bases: TGTGCCAGCAGTGAGCGGGACAGGGAATACGAGCAGTACTTC.

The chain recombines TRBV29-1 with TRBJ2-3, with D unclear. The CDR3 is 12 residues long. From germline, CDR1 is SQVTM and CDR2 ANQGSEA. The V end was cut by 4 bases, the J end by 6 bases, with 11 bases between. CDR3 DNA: TGCAGCGTTGGGGGTAGTCTGGATACGCAGTATTTT. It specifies CSVGGSLDTQYF.

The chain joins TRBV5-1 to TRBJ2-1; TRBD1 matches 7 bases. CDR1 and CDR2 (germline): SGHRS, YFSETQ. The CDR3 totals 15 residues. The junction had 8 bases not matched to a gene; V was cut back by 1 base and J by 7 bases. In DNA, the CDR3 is TGCGCCAGCAGCTTGATGCAGGGGGTGAGGAATGAGCAGTTCTTC. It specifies CASSLMQGVRNEQFF.

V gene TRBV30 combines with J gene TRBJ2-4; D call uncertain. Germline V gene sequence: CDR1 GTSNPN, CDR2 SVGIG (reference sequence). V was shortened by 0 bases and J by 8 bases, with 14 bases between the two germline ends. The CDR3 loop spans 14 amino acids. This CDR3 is CAWSVLGSSDIQYF. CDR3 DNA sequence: TGTGCCTGGAGTGTACTCGGTAGTTCGGACATTCAGTACTTC.

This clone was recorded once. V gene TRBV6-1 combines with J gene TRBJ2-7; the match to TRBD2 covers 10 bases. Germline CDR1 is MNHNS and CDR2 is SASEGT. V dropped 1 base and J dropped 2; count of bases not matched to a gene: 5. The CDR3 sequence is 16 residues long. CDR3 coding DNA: TGTGCCAGCAGTGAAGTACGGCTAGCGGGGGCCTACGAGCAGTACTTC. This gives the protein CASSEVRLAGAYEQYF.